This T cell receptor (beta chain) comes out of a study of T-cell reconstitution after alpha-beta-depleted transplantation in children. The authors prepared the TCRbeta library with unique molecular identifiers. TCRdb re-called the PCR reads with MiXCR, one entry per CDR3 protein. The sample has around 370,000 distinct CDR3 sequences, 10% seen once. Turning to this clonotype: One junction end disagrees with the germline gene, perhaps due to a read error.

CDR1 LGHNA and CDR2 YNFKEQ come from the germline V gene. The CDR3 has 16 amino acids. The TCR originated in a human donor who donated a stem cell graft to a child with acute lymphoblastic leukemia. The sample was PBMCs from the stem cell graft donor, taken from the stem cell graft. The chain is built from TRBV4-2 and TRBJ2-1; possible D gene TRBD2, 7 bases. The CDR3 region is CARSQPRGGVHNEQFF. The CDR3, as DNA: TGTGCCAGAAGCCAACCCAGGGGAGGGGTTCACAATGAGCAGTTCTTC.